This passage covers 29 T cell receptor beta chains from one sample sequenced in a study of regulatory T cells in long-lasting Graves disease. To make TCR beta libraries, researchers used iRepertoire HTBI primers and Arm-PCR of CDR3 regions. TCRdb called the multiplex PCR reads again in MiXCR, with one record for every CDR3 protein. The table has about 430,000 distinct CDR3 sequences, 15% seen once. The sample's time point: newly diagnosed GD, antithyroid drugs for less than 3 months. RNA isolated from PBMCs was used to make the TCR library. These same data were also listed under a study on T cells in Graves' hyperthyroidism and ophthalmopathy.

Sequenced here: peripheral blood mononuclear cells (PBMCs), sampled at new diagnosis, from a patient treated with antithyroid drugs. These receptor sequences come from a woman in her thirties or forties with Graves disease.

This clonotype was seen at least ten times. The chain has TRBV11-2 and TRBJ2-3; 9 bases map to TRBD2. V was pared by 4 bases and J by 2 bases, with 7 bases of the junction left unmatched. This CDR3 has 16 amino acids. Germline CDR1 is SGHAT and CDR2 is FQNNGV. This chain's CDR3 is CASSYLLAGPTDTQYF. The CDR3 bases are TGTGCCAGCAGCTATTTACTAGCGGGCCCCACAGATACGCAGTATTTT.

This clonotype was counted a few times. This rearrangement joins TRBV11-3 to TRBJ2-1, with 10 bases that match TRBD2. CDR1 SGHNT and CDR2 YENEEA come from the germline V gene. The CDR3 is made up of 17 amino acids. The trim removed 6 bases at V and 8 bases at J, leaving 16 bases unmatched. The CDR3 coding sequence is TGTGCCAGCAGTGGGGGCGGGGGAGCGGGAGGGCCCGATGAGCAGTTCTTC. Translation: CASSGGGGAGGPDEQFF.

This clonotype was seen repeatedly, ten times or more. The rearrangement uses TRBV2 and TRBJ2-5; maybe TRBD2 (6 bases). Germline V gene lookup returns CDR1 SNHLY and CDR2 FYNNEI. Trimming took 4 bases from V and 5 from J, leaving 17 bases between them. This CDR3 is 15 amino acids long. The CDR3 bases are TGTGCCAGCAGTGTTATGCGGCAGCGGGCGGAGACCCAGTACTTC. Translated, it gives CASSVMRQRAETQYF.

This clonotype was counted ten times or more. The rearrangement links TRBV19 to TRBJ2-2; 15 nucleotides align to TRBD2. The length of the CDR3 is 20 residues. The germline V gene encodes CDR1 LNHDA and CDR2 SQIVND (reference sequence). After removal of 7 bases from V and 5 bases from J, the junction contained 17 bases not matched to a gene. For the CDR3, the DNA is TGTGCCAGTACCGGAGGTCCCGGACTAGCGGGAGGGCCTCGGACCGGGGAGCTGTTTTTT. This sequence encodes CASTGGPGLAGGPRTGELFF.

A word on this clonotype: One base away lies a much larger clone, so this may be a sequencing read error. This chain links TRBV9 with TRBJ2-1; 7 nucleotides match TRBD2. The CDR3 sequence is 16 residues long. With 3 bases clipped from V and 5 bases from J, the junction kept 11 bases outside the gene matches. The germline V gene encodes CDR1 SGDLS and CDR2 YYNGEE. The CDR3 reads CASSERAGSRHNEQFF. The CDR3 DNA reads TGTGCCAGCAGCGAGCGAGCGGGAAGTCGCCACAATGAGCAGTTCTTC.

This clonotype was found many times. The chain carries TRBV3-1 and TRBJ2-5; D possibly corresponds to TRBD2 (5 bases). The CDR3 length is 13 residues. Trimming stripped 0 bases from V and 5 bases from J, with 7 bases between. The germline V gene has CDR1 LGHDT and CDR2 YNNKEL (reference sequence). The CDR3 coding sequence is TGTGCCAGCAGCCAAGAGACTATGGAGACCCAGTACTTC. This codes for CASSQETMETQYF.

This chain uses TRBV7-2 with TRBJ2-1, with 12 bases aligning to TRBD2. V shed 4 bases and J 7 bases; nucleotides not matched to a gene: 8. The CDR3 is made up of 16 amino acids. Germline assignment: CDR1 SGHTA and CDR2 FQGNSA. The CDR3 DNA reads TGTGCCAGCAGCTCAAGCACACTAGCGGGAGGAAATGAGCAGTTCTTC. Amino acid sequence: CASSSSTLAGGNEQFF.

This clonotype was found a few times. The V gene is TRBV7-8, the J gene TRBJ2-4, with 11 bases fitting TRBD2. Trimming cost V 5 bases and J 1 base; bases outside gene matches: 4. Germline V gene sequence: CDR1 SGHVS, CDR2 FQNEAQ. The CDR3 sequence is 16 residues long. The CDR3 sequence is CASSELAGEAKNIQYF. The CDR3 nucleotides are TGTGCCAGCAGCGAACTAGCGGGAGAGGCCAAAAACATTCAGTACTTC.

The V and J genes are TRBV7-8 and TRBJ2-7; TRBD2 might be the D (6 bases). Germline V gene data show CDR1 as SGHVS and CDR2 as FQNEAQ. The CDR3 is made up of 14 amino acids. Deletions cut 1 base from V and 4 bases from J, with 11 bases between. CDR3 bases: TGTGCCAGCAGCTTAGTGGGGGGAGGTTACGAGCAGTACTTC. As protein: CASSLVGGGYEQYF.

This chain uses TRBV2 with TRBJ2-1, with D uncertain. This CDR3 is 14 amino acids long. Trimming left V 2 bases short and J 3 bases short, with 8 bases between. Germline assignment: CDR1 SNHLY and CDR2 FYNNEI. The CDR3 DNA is TGTGCCAGCAGTGAAACTCGGAACTACAATGAGCAGTTCTTC. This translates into CASSETRNYNEQFF.

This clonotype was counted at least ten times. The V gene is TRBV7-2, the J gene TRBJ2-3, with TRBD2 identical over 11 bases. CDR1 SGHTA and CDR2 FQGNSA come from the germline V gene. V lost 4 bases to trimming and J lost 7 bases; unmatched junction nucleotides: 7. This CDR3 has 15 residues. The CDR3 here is CASSSQLAGAYTQYF. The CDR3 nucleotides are TGTGCCAGCAGCTCCCAACTAGCGGGAGCTTATACGCAGTATTTT.

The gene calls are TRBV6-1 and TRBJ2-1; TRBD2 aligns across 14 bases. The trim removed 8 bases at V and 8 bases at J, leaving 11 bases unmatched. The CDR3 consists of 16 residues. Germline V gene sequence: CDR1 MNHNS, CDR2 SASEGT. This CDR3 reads CASGTGLAGEVHEQFF. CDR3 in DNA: TGTGCCAGCGGCACGGGACTAGCGGGAGAGGTGCATGAGCAGTTCTTC.

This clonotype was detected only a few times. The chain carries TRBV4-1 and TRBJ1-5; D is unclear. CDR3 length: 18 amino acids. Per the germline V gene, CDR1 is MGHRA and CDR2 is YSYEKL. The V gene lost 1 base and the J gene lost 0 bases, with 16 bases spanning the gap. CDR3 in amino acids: CASSQVQVASLSNQPQHF. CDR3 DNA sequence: TGCGCCAGCAGCCAAGTCCAGGTCGCGTCTCTTAGCAATCAGCCCCAGCATTTT.

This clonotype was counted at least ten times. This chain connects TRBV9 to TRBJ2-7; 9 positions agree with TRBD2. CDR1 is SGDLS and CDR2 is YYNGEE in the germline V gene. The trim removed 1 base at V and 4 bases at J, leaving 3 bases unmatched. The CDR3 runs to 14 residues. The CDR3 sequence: CASSVSSGTYEQYF. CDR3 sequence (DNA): TGTGCCAGCAGCGTATCTAGCGGGACTTACGAGCAGTACTTC.

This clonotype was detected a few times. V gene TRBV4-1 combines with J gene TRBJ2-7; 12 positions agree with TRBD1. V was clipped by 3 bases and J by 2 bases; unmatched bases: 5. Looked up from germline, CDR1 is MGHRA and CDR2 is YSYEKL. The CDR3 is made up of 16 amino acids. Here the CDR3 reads CASSQGQGAKAYEQYF. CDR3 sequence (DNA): TGCGCCAGCAGCCAGGGACAGGGGGCGAAGGCCTACGAGCAGTACTTC.

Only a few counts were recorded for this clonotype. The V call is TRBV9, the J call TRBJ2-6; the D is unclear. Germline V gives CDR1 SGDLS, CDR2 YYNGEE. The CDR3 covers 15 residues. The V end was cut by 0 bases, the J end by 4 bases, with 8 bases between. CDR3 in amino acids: CASSVGVKGANVLTF. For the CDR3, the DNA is TGTGCCAGCAGCGTAGGAGTCAAAGGGGCCAACGTCCTGACTTTC.

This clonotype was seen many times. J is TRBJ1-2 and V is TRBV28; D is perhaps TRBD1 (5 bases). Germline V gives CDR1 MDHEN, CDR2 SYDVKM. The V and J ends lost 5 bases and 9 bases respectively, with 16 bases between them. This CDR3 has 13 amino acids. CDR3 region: CASSPPDIPSYTF. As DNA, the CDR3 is TGTGCCAGCAGTCCCCCGGACATCCCCAGCTACACCTTC.

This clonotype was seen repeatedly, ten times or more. CDR3 in DNA: TGTGCCAGCAGTAGAGACGCAGGGGAAGACTACGAGCAGTACTTC. Amino acid sequence: CASSRDAGEDYEQYF. The rearrangement links TRBV2 to TRBJ2-7; perhaps TRBD1 as D (6 bases). Trimming took 5 bases from V and 3 from J, leaving 17 bases between them. CDR3 length equals 15 residues. Germline V gene sequence: CDR1 SNHLY, CDR2 FYNNEI. Full variable domain (remainder filled in from reference TRBV2 and TRBJ2-7): EPEVTQTPSHQVTQMGQEVILRCVPISNHLYFYWYRQILGQKVEFLVSFYNNEISEKSEIFDDQFSVERPDGSNFTLKIRSTKLEDSAMYFCASSRDAGEDYEQYFGPGTRLTVT.

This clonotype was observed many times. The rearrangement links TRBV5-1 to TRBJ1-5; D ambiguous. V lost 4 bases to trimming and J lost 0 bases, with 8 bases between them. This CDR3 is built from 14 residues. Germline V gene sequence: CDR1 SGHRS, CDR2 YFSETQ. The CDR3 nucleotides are TGCGCCAGCAGCGTGGACGGTAGCAATCAGCCCCAGCATTTT. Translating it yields CASSVDGSNQPQHF.

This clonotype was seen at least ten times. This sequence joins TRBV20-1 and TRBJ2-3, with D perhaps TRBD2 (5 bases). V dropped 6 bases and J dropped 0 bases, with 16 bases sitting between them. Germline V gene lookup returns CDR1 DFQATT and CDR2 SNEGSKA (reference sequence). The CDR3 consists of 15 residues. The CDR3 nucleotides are TGCAGTGCCGCTGATGCGGGCACAAGCACAGATACGCAGTATTTT. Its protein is CSAADAGTSTDTQYF.

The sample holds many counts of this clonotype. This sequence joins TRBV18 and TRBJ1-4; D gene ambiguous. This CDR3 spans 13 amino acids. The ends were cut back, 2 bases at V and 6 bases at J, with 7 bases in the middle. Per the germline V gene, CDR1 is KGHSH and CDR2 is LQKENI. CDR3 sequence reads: CASSPGPDEKLFF. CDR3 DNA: TGTGCCAGCTCACCAGGGCCGGATGAAAAACTGTTTTTT.

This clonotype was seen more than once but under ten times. The CDR3 DNA is TGTGCCAGCAGTTACGAGGGGGAGGACTACGAGCAGTACTTC. It is translated as CASSYEGEDYEQYF. The chain employs TRBV6-9 and TRBJ2-7, with D possibly called TRBD1 or TRBD2 (6 bases each). V lost 3 bases and J lost 3, with 12 bases in between. This CDR3 is 14 amino acids long. The germline CDR1 and CDR2 sequences are MNHGY and SVAAGI.

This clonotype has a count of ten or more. CDR3 protein: CASSEGTPNTEAFF. The DNA of the CDR3 is TGTGCCAGCAGCGAGGGGACACCCAACACTGAAGCTTTCTTT. The chain couples TRBV28 to TRBJ1-1; possibly TRBD1 for D (6 bases). The CDR3 totals 14 residues. V was clipped by 6 bases and J by 2 bases, with 13 bases between them. Germline V gene sequence: CDR1 MDHEN, CDR2 SYDVKM.

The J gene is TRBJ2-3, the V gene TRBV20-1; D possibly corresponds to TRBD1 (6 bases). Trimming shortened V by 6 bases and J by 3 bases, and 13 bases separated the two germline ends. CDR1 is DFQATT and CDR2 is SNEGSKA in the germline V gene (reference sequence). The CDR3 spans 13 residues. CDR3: CSAAPTGTDTQYF. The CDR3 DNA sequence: TGCAGTGCCGCTCCGACAGGTACAGATACGCAGTATTTT.

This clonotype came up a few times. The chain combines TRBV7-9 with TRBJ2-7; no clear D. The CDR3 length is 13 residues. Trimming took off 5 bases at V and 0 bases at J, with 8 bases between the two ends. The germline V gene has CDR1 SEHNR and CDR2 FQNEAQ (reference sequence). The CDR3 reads CASSVFSSYEQYF. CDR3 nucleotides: TGTGCCAGCAGCGTCTTTTCCTCCTACGAGCAGTACTTC.

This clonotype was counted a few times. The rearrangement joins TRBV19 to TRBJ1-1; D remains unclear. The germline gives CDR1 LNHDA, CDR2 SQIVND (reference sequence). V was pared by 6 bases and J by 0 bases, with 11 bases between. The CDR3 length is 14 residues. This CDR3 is CASSRGFMNTEAFF. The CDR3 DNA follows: TGTGCCAGTAGCCGAGGGTTCATGAACACTGAAGCTTTCTTT.

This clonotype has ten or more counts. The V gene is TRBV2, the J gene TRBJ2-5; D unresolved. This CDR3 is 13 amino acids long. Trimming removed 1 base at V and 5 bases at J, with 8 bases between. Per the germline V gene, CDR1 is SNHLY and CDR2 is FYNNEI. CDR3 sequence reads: CASSEGGPETQYF. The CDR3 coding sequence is TGTGCCAGCAGTGAAGGTGGGCCTGAGACCCAGTACTTC.

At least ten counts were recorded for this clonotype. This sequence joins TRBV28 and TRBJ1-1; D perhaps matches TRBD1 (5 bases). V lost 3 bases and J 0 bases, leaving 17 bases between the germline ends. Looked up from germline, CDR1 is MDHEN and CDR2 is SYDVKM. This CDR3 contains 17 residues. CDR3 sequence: CASSFARGTPMNTEAFF. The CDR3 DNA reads TGTGCCAGCAGTTTCGCCCGGGGGACCCCTATGAACACTGAAGCTTTCTTT. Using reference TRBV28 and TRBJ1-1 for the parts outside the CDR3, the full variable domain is DVKVTQSSRYLVKRTGEKVFLECVQDMDHENMFWYRQDPGLGLRLIYFSYDVKMKEKGDIPEGYSVSREKKERFSLILESASTNQTSMYLCASSFARGTPMNTEAFFGQGTRLTVV.

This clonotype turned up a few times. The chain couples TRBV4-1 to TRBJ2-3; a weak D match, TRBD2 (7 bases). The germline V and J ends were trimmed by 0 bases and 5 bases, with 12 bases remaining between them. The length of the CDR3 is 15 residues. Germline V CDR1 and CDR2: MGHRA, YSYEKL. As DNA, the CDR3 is TGCGCCAGCAGCCAAGATCGAGGGGGGGGAGATACGCAGTATTTT. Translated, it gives CASSQDRGGGDTQYF.